The 27 T cell receptor beta chains in this list originate from one sample, sequenced in a study of blood T cell repertoires in COVID-19 (dated by TCRdb to about 2020). Receptor amplification or capture employed the immunoSEQ multiplex PCR assay. TCRdb provides this immuneACCESS table in a form limited to in-frame rearrangements. Some clones are lacking; in checked studies, under half of them reflect an unresolved V gene, and why the rest are absent is not known. The sample table contains approximately 400,000 clones; only one count was recorded for 85% to 90% of them. 1.2% of the sample rests with the top ten. The sequenced material came from PBMCs or T cells enriched from blood (not recorded which). The receptors shown here come from a woman aged 18-30 years who had recovered from COVID-19.

The genes are TRBV27 and TRBJ1-6; D perhaps matches TRBD1 (5 bases). V was pared by 3 bases and J by 10 bases, with 16 bases between. Germline V CDR1 and CDR2: MNHEY, SMNVEV (reference sequence). This CDR3 has 15 amino acids. In nucleotides, the CDR3 is TGTGCCAGCAGTTTTAGATTGGACAAGGCCTCACCCCTCCACTTT. As protein: CASSFRLDKASPLHF.

The chain couples TRBV7-9 to TRBJ1-6, with 7 nucleotides matching TRBD1. The J segment lost 10 bases and the V segment lost 6 bases, leaving 6 bases of the junction unmatched. Per the germline V gene, CDR1 is SEHNR and CDR2 is FQNEAQ (reference sequence). This CDR3 spans 13 amino acids. The CDR3 DNA reads as TGTGCCAGCAGTCCCACAGGGGAATCACCCCTCCACTTT. Amino acids: CASSPTGESPLHF.

The chain links TRBV5-6 to TRBJ2-7, with D maybe TRBD1 (7 bases). There are 14 residues in the CDR3. Germline lookup yields CDR1 SGHDT and CDR2 YYEEEE. The V gene lost 4 bases and the J gene lost 2 bases, with 13 bases spanning the gap. This CDR3 reads CASSAGQTPYEQYF. For the CDR3, the DNA is TGTGCCAGCAGCGCGGGACAGACTCCCTACGAGCAGTACTTC.

The rearrangement uses TRBV7-9 and TRBJ1-2; TRBD1 is a possible D gene (5 bases). Germline loops: CDR1 SEHNR, CDR2 FQNEAQ (reference sequence). This CDR3 is 13 amino acids long. Trimming left V 3 bases short and J 6 bases short, with 11 bases between. The CDR3 reads CASSLGTGDGYTF. Written as DNA, the CDR3 is TGTGCCAGCAGCTTGGGGACGGGAGATGGCTACACCTTC.

The chain joins TRBV6-5 to TRBJ1-5, with D unresolved. Germline CDR1 is MNHEY and CDR2 is SVGAGI. CDR3 size: 13 residues. V dropped 6 bases and J dropped 3 bases, with 9 bases sitting between them. DNA for the CDR3: TGTGCCAGCAGCGCAGGCCCCAATCAGCCCCAGCATTTT. Amino acids: CASSAGPNQPQHF.

The J gene is TRBJ1-6, the V gene TRBV27; TRBD1 aligns across 8 bases. This CDR3 spans 15 amino acids. The germline V gene has CDR1 MNHEY and CDR2 SMNVEV (reference sequence). The junction had 2 bases not matched to a gene; V was cut back by 4 bases and J by 3 bases. This chain's CDR3 is CASSYGQGYNSPLHF. The CDR3 region has the DNA TGTGCCAGCAGTTACGGACAGGGCTATAATTCACCCCTCCACTTT.

V usage is TRBV7-9 and J usage is TRBJ2-6; 7 bases are a match to TRBD1. Germline CDR1 SEHNR, CDR2 FQNEAQ (reference sequence). J gave up 4 bases and V 4 bases, and 13 bases lay outside the gene matches. CDR3 size: 18 residues. The CDR3 here is CASSSKGAPPWGANVLTF. Written as DNA, the CDR3 is TGTGCCAGCAGCTCAAAGGGGGCGCCGCCCTGGGGGGCCAACGTCCTGACTTTC.

The rearrangement links TRBV11-2 to TRBJ1-3, with D perhaps matching TRBD1 (5 bases). The ends were cut back, 5 bases at V and 2 bases at J, with 13 bases in the middle. CDR1 and CDR2 from the germline V gene are SGHAT and FQNNGV. The CDR3 totals 15 residues. The CDR3 sequence: CASSLEGFPGNTIYF. The DNA of the CDR3 is TGTGCCAGCAGCCTGGAGGGGTTCCCTGGAAACACCATATATTTT.

The rearrangement links TRBV5-6 to TRBJ1-2; tentatively, D is TRBD1 (5 bases). V was pared by 4 bases and J by 6 bases, with 19 bases between. Germline CDR1 and CDR2: SGHDT and YYEEEE. The CDR3 contains 15 residues. CDR3 in DNA: TGTGCCAGCAGCCTGGGGCGAGGACAATTCAATGGCTACACCTTC. Translating gives CASSLGRGQFNGYTF. The entire variable domain, with the rest obtained from reference TRBV5-6 and TRBJ1-2, is as follows: DAGVTQSPTHLIKTRGQQVTLRCSPKSGHDTVSWYQQALGQGPQFIFQYYEEEERQRGNFPDRFSGHQFPNYSSELNVNALLLGDSALYLCASSLGRGQFNGYTFGSGTRLTVV.

The chain uses TRBV7-3 and TRBJ2-1; TRBD1 matches at 9 bases. V lost 5 bases to trimming and J lost 4 bases; unmatched junction nucleotides: 9. Germline CDR1 reads SGHTA; CDR2 reads FQGTGA. CDR3 length: 16 amino acids. CDR3 protein: CASSVSQGALYNEQFF. As DNA, the CDR3 is TGTGCCAGCAGCGTATCACAGGGGGCCCTATACAATGAGCAGTTCTTC.

J is TRBJ1-2 and V is TRBV6-5; the D gene is possibly TRBD1 (6 bases). The CDR3 sequence is 14 residues long. Trimming removed 0 bases from V and 8 bases from J, with 13 bases in between. The germline CDR1 and CDR2 sequences are MNHEY and SVGAGI. CDR3 residues: CASSYSGGPGGYTF. CDR3 nucleotides: TGTGCCAGCAGTTACTCGGGGGGGCCCGGGGGCTACACCTTC.

The chain couples TRBV19 to TRBJ1-2; D is ambiguous. Germline values: CDR1 LNHDA, CDR2 SQIVND (reference sequence). The V gene lost 6 bases and the J gene lost 0 bases, with 11 bases spanning the gap. The CDR3 runs 14 residues. The CDR3 spells CASRALSSNYGYTF. The CDR3 DNA reads as TGTGCCAGTAGGGCCCTTTCCTCTAACTATGGCTACACCTTC.

In its sample, this clone was seen a few times. V usage is TRBV10-1 and J usage is TRBJ1-1, with unresolved D. V was pared by 9 bases and J by 0 bases, with 11 bases between. There are 13 residues in the CDR3. From germline, CDR1 is WNHNN and CDR2 SYGVQD (reference sequence). CDR3 sequence: CASSFAMNTEAFF. In DNA, the CDR3 is TGCGCCAGTTCTTTTGCTATGAACACTGAAGCTTTCTTT.

This clone was detected only once. The chain uses TRBV6-4 and TRBJ2-1, with 11 bases lining up with TRBD2. CDR3 length equals 16 residues. Per the germline V gene, CDR1 is MRHNA and CDR2 is SNTAGT. J was trimmed by 3 bases and V by 5 bases; bases with no gene match: 6. CDR3 sequence reads: CASSSTSGAVYNEQFF. The CDR3 DNA reads TGTGCCAGCAGTTCGACTAGCGGGGCCGTCTACAATGAGCAGTTCTTC.

The count of this clone is one. The genes are TRBV7-2 and TRBJ2-2; the match to TRBD1 covers 7 bases. V was clipped by 5 bases and J by 0 bases; unmatched bases: 9. This CDR3 spans 17 amino acids. The V gene's germline CDR1 is SGHTA and CDR2 FQGNSA. As DNA, the CDR3 is TGTGCCAGCAGCCCCGGGACAGCTCCACCGAACACCGGGGAGCTGTTTTTT. Amino acid sequence: CASSPGTAPPNTGELFF.

The V and J genes are TRBV5-1 and TRBJ1-4; unclear D gene. Germline V gives CDR1 SGHRS, CDR2 YFSETQ. The CDR3 has 13 residues. Trimming took off 9 bases at V and 7 bases at J, with 16 bases between the two ends. The CDR3 spells CATPGREGEKLFF. DNA of the CDR3: TGCGCCACCCCCGGAAGGGAGGGTGAAAAACTGTTTTTT. The full variable domain, completed using reference TRBV5-1 and TRBJ1-4, is KAGVTQTPRYLIKTRGQQVTLSCSPISGHRSVSWYQQTPGQGLQFLFEYFSETQRNKGNFPGRFSGRQFSNSRSEMNVSTLELGDSALYLCATPGREGEKLFFGSGTQLSVL.

CDR3 nucleotides: TGTGCCAGTAGTACGGGGGGGCCCCACGAGCAGTACTTC. This sequence encodes CASSTGGPHEQYF. The chain recombines TRBV19 with TRBJ2-7; 8 bases line up with TRBD2. The junction had 4 bases not matched to a gene; V was cut back by 4 bases and J by 5 bases. This CDR3 is 13 amino acids long. Germline V gene sequence: CDR1 LNHDA, CDR2 SQIVND (reference sequence).

This clone was counted only a few times. This chain joins TRBV2 and TRBJ1-5, with a weak D call TRBD1 (5 bases). The CDR3 contains 16 residues. Germline V gene data show CDR1 as SNHLY and CDR2 as FYNNEI. V was shortened by 7 bases and J by 0 bases, with 16 bases between the two germline ends. CDR3 loop: CASTLVRVYSNQPQHF. Here the CDR3 DNA reads TGTGCCAGCACCCTGGTCAGGGTTTATAGCAATCAGCCCCAGCATTTT.

The V call is TRBV18, the J call TRBJ2-7; D gene ambiguous. Trimming pared 2 bases from V and 3 bases from J, leaving 8 bases between. The CDR3 extends over 13 amino acids. In germline, CDR1 is KGHSH, CDR2 LQKENI. The CDR3 nucleotides are TGTGCCAGCTCACCAGCGATAAACTACGAGCAGTACTTC. Translation gives CASSPAINYEQYF.

The gene calls are TRBV18 and TRBJ1-5; D remains unclear. Trimming stripped 3 bases from V and 9 bases from J, with 18 bases between. This CDR3 has 15 amino acids. CDR1 is KGHSH, CDR2 LQKENI, per germline. CDR3 bases: TGTGCCAGCTCACCGATGGACGGGGTTTTACCGCCCCAGCATTTT. Amino acid sequence: CASSPMDGVLPPQHF. Full variable domain (missing parts from reference TRBV18 and TRBJ1-5): NAGVMQNPRHLVRRRGQEARLRCSPMKGHSHVYWYRQLPEEGLKFMVYLQKENIIDESGMPKERFSAEFPKEGPSILRIQQVVRGDSAAYFCASSPMDGVLPPQHFGDGTRLSIL.

The rearrangement links TRBV7-3 to TRBJ2-1; tentative D call: TRBD2 (5 bases). Germline CDR1 SGHTA, CDR2 FQGTGA. The CDR3 spans 14 residues. Trimming removed 2 bases from V and 6 bases from J, with 11 bases in between. The CDR3 region is CASSLEMTINEQFF. For the CDR3, the DNA is TGTGCCAGCAGCTTAGAGATGACTATCAATGAGCAGTTCTTC.

This chain uses TRBV18 with TRBJ2-3, with D maybe TRBD1 (7 bases). The CDR3 totals 15 residues. V lost 1 base to trimming and J lost 6 bases, with 14 bases between them. Germline V gene sequence: CDR1 KGHSH, CDR2 LQKENI. The chain's CDR3 is CASSPRQGGVDTQYF. The CDR3 DNA reads as TGTGCCAGCTCACCACGCCAGGGGGGCGTTGATACGCAGTATTTT.

V is TRBV18 and J is TRBJ1-1; D is uncertain. Germline values: CDR1 KGHSH, CDR2 LQKENI. The germline V and J ends were trimmed by 1 base and 2 bases, with 8 bases remaining between them. The CDR3 consists of 14 residues. The CDR3 DNA follows: TGTGCCAGCTCACCACTAGCTTTCAACACTGAAGCTTTCTTT. Translation gives CASSPLAFNTEAFF.

The rearrangement uses TRBV6-5 and TRBJ1-2, with 7 bases lining up with TRBD1. The trim removed 0 bases at V and 7 bases at J, leaving 11 bases unmatched. CDR1 and CDR2 from the germline V gene are MNHEY and SVGAGI. There are 16 residues in the CDR3. The CDR3 region is CASSYSSTGSTRGYTF. For the CDR3, the DNA is TGTGCCAGCAGTTACTCATCGACAGGGAGCACTCGTGGCTACACCTTC.

Only one count was recorded for this clone. The chain uses TRBV6-5 and TRBJ1-2; 7 bases align to TRBD1. The CDR3 consists of 14 residues. V lost 6 bases to trimming and J lost 4 bases; unmatched junction nucleotides: 8. The V gene's germline CDR1 is MNHEY and CDR2 SVGAGI. The CDR3 DNA sequence: TGTGCCAGCAGGCAACAGGGGAAAGGCTATGGCTACACCTTC. It specifies CASRQQGKGYGYTF.

The J gene is TRBJ2-2, the V gene TRBV6-4, with 7 bases identical to TRBD1. This CDR3 comprises 15 residues. The junction had 3 bases not matched to a gene; V was cut back by 5 bases and J by 0 bases. Germline lookup yields CDR1 MRHNA and CDR2 SNTAGT. The DNA for the CDR3 is TGTGCCAGCAGTAAGGGGGCGCCGAACACCGGGGAGCTGTTTTTT. Protein product: CASSKGAPNTGELFF.

This clone has just a few counts. The gene calls are TRBV4-3 and TRBJ2-2; D gene ambiguous. Germline V gene sequence: CDR1 LGHNA, CDR2 YSLEER. V lost 0 bases and J 1 base, leaving 6 bases between the germline ends. The CDR3 runs to 15 residues. CDR3 sequence reads: CASSQDPRNTGELFF. CDR3 bases: TGCGCCAGCAGCCAAGATCCCAGGAACACCGGGGAGCTGTTTTTT.